These T cell receptor beta chains were read from a single sample in a study of blood T cell repertoires in COVID-19. The protocol was immunoSEQ multiplex PCR, while the TCRdb copy is restricted to in-frame clones and leaves out a portion. The data show some 150,000 clones, roughly 84% seen once. The sequenced sample consisted of peripheral blood. These receptors were obtained from a human donor in a cohort sampled during active COVID-19. Each CDR3 is given with its conserved first and last residue. Fields, in order: J gene, V gene, CDR3 protein.

>TRBJ2-1|TRBV7-8
CASSLALRRGLGSYNEQFF
>TRBJ2-7|TRBV11-3
CASSLVRGVWSEQYF
>TRBJ2-3|TRBV7-2
CASSLVASSSTDTQYF
>TRBJ2-3|TRBV2
CASKRTSTDTQYF
>TRBJ1-4|TRBV7-9
CASSLRAWRGLSGKLFF
>TRBJ2-2|TRBV7-8
CASSHRGTAGELFF
>TRBJ2-5|TRBV6-5
CASSSTSQETQYF
>TRBJ1-2|TRBV5-4
CASSQFVGGSQTNYGYTF
>TRBJ2-7|TRBV19
CASSITAGDYEQYF
>TRBJ1-3|TRBV6-1
CASSEAAPGSSGNTIYF
>TRBJ2-1|TRBV7-8
CASTSYGGNEQFF
>TRBJ1-6|TRBV13
CASSSGQRSYNSPLHF
>TRBJ2-5|TRBV11-3
CASSQISGTGSQETQYF
>TRBJ2-1|TRBV30
CAWSVENEQFF
>TRBJ2-4|TRBV7-2
CASSPRTGVRQNIQYF
>TRBJ1-4|TRBV7-9
CASSPWGQGRNEKLFF
>TRBJ1-1|TRBV9
CASSASPNTEAFF
>TRBJ1-1|TRBV14
CASSLTANTEAFF
>TRBJ1-5|TRBV6-5
CASRSGTGNQPQHF
>TRBJ1-4|TRBV24-1
CATSDRTGAGKLFF
>TRBJ1-1|TRBV7-3
CASSRQGADTEAFF
>TRBJ1-1|TRBV6-6
CASSSLVDRDTQHMMNTEAFF
>TRBJ1-6|TRBV7-9
CASSRSGMGNSPLHF
>TRBJ1-2|TRBV30
CAWRQINYGYTF
>TRBJ1-4|TRBV6-2/TRBV6-3
CASSQTGGKLFF
>TRBJ2-5|TRBV10-2
CASSPRGTGGRETQYF
>TRBJ2-5|TRBV4-3
CASSQVPSSGQETQYF
>TRBJ2-1|TRBV4-3
CASSQFGDFGAEQFF
>TRBJ2-5|TRBV24-1
CATSDKRRAGGRETQYF
>TRBJ1-5|TRBV7-2
CASSQGVGQPQHF
>TRBJ2-7|TRBV6-6
CASSQIRDRDYEQYF